This T cell receptor (beta chain) was sequenced for a study of spatial heterogeneity in lung cancer (dated by TCRdb to about 2019). Study-level background: More beta-chain than alpha-chain transcripts were consistently detected, likely reflecting higher beta-chain transcript abundance. In the raw uncorrected reads, each unique combination of TCR and UMI appeared more than ten times on average. In non-small cell lung cancer, the study quantitatively compared TCR alpha and beta repertoires across several tumor regions, matched nontumor lung, and blood. TCR repertoire features were related to nonsynonymous mutation counts determined by whole-exome sequencing of tumor tissue. At surgery, some 200 tumor regions, roughly 63 matched nontumor lung samples and 56 PBMC samples were TCR-sequenced for both alpha and beta chains. What the authors observed across the whole study: Additional single-cell paired TCR alpha and beta sequencing was considered necessary to confirm, at a functional level, the hypothesis that regional TCRs recognize regional mutations. Ubiquitous expanded tumor TCRs were found in blood more often at tumor resection than at routine follow-up.

The CDR3 holds 18 amino acids from the cysteine to the phenylalanine. CDR3 DNA only is kept here, 54 bases in frame from base 1. V and J are trimmed by 0 bases and 6 bases, and the gene matches miss 14 bases of the junction. According to the germline V gene, CDR1 reads MNHEY and CDR2 reads SVGAGI. The time point tag for this specimen amounts to: sample taken at primary tumor resection. Samples were obtained from 72 patients with early-stage, untreated non-small cell lung cancer from the lung TRACERx cohort. Whole RNA extracted from tumor and nontumor lung tissue, or from cryopreserved PBMC samples, was used for TCR sequencing without cell sorting. Patients were selected for TCR sequencing only if sufficient RNA was available from at least two tumor regions. Libraries came from 5' RACE. The listed sequencing device is NextSeq 500. The TCR library protocol attached a unique molecular identifier to each TCR cDNA molecule to allow correction of PCR and sequencing errors. The original pipeline was this. Decombinator tools were used for TCR identification, UMI-based error correction and CDR3 extraction. TCRs above a frequency of 2 per 1,000, corresponding to the top 1% of the tumor frequency distribution, were defined as expanded. Renyi diversity was computed with the R vegan package after each repertoire had been subsampled 100 times to 5,000 TCRs. To build CDR3 similarity networks, amino acid triplet string-kernel similarity was used, and CDR3s were connected when their pairwise similarity was above 0.82. TCRdb reanalyzed the raw reads on its own, using fastp at Q25 for trimming and MiXCR for clone calling, and kept in-frame beta chains. Rows are unified per CDR3 protein, each entry keeping the most common DNA and genes. The V and J calls reflect TCRdb's pipeline rather than the authors' work. This sample gives 25,000 or so distinct CDR3 sequences in total; about 4.7% of them show up just once. The ten largest clones add up to less than 5.5% of the sample.

This clonotype was picked up many times. The antigen it binds to is not known. Within one base of it there is no much larger clone, and no base qualities were kept. This TCR came from a male donor with early-stage non-small cell lung cancer. The sequence is built from TRBV6-5 and TRBJ1-2; 9 bases in the junction line up with TRBD1. Sequences were derived from PBMCs, sampled at surgery. The bases are TGTGCCAGCAGTTACTCCCTTGGAACCGGGACAGGGAGTAATGGCTACACCTTC. Its protein is CASSYSLGTGTGSNGYTF.